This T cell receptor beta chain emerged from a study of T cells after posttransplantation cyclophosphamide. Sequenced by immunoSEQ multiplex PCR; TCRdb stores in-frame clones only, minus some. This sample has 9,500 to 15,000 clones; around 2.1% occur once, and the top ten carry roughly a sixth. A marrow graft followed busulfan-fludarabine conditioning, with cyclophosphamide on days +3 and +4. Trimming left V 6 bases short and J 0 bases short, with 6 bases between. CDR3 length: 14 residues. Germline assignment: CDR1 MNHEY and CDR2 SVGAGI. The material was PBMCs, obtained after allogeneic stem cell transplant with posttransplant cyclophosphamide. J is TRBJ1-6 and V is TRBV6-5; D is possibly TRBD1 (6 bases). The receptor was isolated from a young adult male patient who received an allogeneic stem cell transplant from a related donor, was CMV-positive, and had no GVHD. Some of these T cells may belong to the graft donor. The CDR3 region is CASRDSSYNSPLHF. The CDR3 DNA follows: TGTGCCAGCAGGGACAGCTCCTATAATTCACCCCTCCACTTT.